This T cell receptor (beta chain) was identified in a study of blood T cell repertoires in COVID-19. The wider study: Sites in the United States, Italy and Spain provided acute and convalescent COVID-19 samples. Sample material is recorded as cDNA or gDNA derived from T cells, B-cell-depleted T cells, or PBMCs.

As processed by the authors: Reference gene primer amplification gave nucleated cell count estimates. TCRdb's copy holds only in-frame clones and misses some; the assay was immunoSEQ multiplex PCR. The V and J calls and the clone size are those of that table, but D and trimming were determined from the DNA. The sample comprises approximately 97,000 clones, almost 85% of which are singletons, and 8.5% to 10% rests with the top ten. CDR1 and CDR2 from the germline V gene are SGHRS and YFSETQ. The CDR3 has 14 amino acids. The germline V and J ends were trimmed by 4 bases and 2 bases, with 12 bases remaining between them.

The clonotype originates from a man aged 40-49 years with active or convalescent COVID-19. The chain has TRBV5-1 and TRBJ2-5, with D unclear. The sequencing input was peripheral blood. The CDR3 DNA reads TGCGCCAGCAGCGGTGACACGGTACAAGAGACCCAGTACTTC. Translating gives CASSGDTVQETQYF.